This T cell receptor beta chain was sequenced for a study of identical twins. Trimming shortened V by 3 bases and J by 0 bases, and 9 bases separated the two germline ends. The CDR3 loop spans 15 amino acids. This clonotype has at least ten counts. Antigen unknown. Study results and limitations: Rather than following the same donors, the conclusions depended on cross-sectional statistical analysis.

Template switching supplied a universal primer site; unique molecular identifiers were carried on the cDNA. Via MiXCR, TCRdb re-called the 5' RACE reads, giving one row per CDR3 protein. The sample comprises roughly 720,000 distinct CDR3 sequences, approximately 18% of which are singletons, and around 13% rests with the top ten. These data were also reused for a study on T cells expressing NK-cell markers. From that paper: These clonotypes also led the CD3+CD56-NKG2C+ fraction in several donors.

The sample was PBMCs. The receptor's source is a woman between 18 and 30 years old in good health. V gene TRBV12-3 or TRBV12-4 combines with J gene TRBJ1-3; no definite D call. The CDR3 bases are TGTGCCAGCAGTTTTGGTGGTGCCTCTGGAAACACCATATATTTT. It yields the protein CASSFGGASGNTIYF.